Shown below are 13 T cell receptor beta chains from a single sample sequenced in a study of blood T cell repertoires in COVID-19. Measured with immunoSEQ multiplex PCR; TCRdb has only the in-frame clones, and not every one. The sample lists approximately 230,000 clones, about 85% seen once, with 3% in the top ten. The sequenced sample consisted of peripheral blood. These receptors were collected from a man between 18 and 35 years old with active or convalescent COVID-19.

In this sample, this clone turned up a few times. The chain carries TRBV30 and TRBJ2-7; no reliable D call. This CDR3 contains 13 residues. Trimming took 4 bases from V and 5 from J, leaving 15 bases between them. Germline V gene lookup returns CDR1 GTSNPN and CDR2 SVGIG (reference sequence). The CDR3 DNA follows: TGTGCCTGGATCTCAGGAAGAATCCACGAGCAGTACTTC. Its translation is CAWISGRIHEQYF.

V and J are TRBV7-2 and TRBJ1-1; no definite D call. V was shortened by 2 bases and J by 1 base, with 8 bases between the two germline ends. This CDR3 is 14 amino acids long. Germline V gives CDR1 SGHTA, CDR2 FQGNSA. CDR3 DNA: TGTGCCAGCAGCTTACATCCGAGGAACACTGAAGCTTTCTTT. It translates to CASSLHPRNTEAFF.

The gene calls are TRBV27 and TRBJ1-5; D is unclear. Germline CDR1 reads MNHEY; CDR2 reads SMNVEV (reference sequence). The CDR3 has 17 residues. V was clipped by 6 bases and J by 2 bases, with 20 bases between them. The CDR3 here is CASSQSIKNIGNQPQHF. CDR3 DNA: TGTGCCAGCAGCCAATCTATTAAGAATATTGGCAATCAGCCCCAGCATTTT.

The chain is built from TRBV14 and TRBJ1-1; 7 nucleotides agree with TRBD1. The CDR3 covers 18 residues. V was clipped by 5 bases and J by 5 bases; unmatched bases: 20. The germline CDR1 and CDR2 sequences are SGHDN and FVKESK. The CDR3, as DNA: TGTGCCAGCAGCAGAGAGGGACAGTCAAGTAAGGTCGAGACTGAAGCTTTCTTT. Translating it yields CASSREGQSSKVETEAFF.

This chain links TRBV11-3 with TRBJ1-2; tentative D call: TRBD1 (6 bases). The V end was cut by 3 bases, the J end by 6 bases, with 11 bases between. CDR1 is SGHNT, CDR2 YENEEA, per germline. The CDR3 covers 13 residues. The CDR3 sequence is CASSLSRGDGYTF. Written as DNA, the CDR3 is TGTGCCAGCAGCTTGAGCAGGGGCGATGGCTACACCTTC.

The chain combines TRBV5-4 with TRBJ1-4, with a possible D match to TRBD1 (6 bases). CDR1 SGHNT and CDR2 YYREEE come from the germline V gene (reference sequence). V was pared by 3 bases and J by 4 bases, with 13 bases between. CDR3 size: 15 residues. The CDR3 coding sequence is TGTGCCAGCAGCTCTGGACAGTATGGTAATGAAAAACTGTTTTTT. Translation gives CASSSGQYGNEKLFF.

V is TRBV5-1 and J is TRBJ2-1; 8 bases align to TRBD2. The germline V gene has CDR1 SGHRS and CDR2 YFSETQ. This CDR3 region has 15 residues. J was trimmed by 4 bases and V by 0 bases; bases with no gene match: 3. CDR3 sequence: CASSLGSGEYNEQFF. The DNA of the CDR3 is TGCGCCAGCAGCTTGGGTAGCGGGGAATACAATGAGCAGTTCTTC.

The gene calls are TRBV9 and TRBJ2-3; tentatively, D is TRBD1 (6 bases). CDR3 length equals 22 residues. Germline lookup yields CDR1 SGDLS and CDR2 YYNGEE. V lost 1 base and J lost 2, with 32 bases in between. CDR3 protein: CASSVRTASFRTGQRYTDTQYF. As DNA, the CDR3 is TGTGCCAGCAGCGTACGTACCGCCTCGTTTCGTACCGGACAGCGATACACAGATACGCAGTATTTT. The full variable domain, in which reference TRBV9 and TRBJ2-3 provide the parts outside the CDR3, is DSGVTQTPKHLITATGQRVTLRCSPRSGDLSVYWYQQSLDQGLQFLIQYYNGEERAKGNILERFSAQQFPDLHSELNLSSLELGDSALYFCASSVRTASFRTGQRYTDTQYFGPGTRLTVL.

V usage is TRBV5-1 and J usage is TRBJ1-2; D remains unclear. Germline lookup yields CDR1 SGHRS and CDR2 YFSETQ. V gave up 7 bases and J gave up 1 base, with 11 bases separating them. The CDR3 has 13 residues. Here the CDR3 reads CASGPGGNYGYTF. As DNA, the CDR3 is TGCGCCAGCGGACCGGGAGGTAACTATGGCTACACCTTC.

The V and J genes are TRBV3-1 (or the pseudogene TRBV3-2) and TRBJ2-7; 7 positions match TRBD1. After removal of 0 bases from V and 0 bases from J, the junction contained 2 bases not matched to a gene. The V gene's germline CDR1 is LGHDT and CDR2 YNNKEL (reference sequence). The CDR3 has 15 amino acids. CDR3 loop: CASSQDRGNSYEQYF. CDR3 bases: TGTGCCAGCAGCCAAGACAGGGGGAACTCCTACGAGCAGTACTTC.

This clone was recorded once. The chain uses TRBV6-5 and TRBJ1-2; weak D call: TRBD1 (5 bases). Trimming removed 0 bases at V and 7 bases at J, with 15 bases between. The CDR3 spans 15 residues. CDR1 is MNHEY, CDR2 SVGAGI, per germline. The CDR3 DNA reads as TGTGCCAGCAGTTACTCCGGGGGGGTTGGCTCTGGCTACACCTTC. Encoded protein: CASSYSGGVGSGYTF.

V and J are TRBV18 and TRBJ1-3; D is uncertain. CDR3 length equals 15 residues. In germline, CDR1 is KGHSH, CDR2 LQKENI. With 4 bases removed from V and 2 bases from J, the gap between germline ends came to 12 bases. CDR3: CASSLQTTAGNTIYF. The DNA of the CDR3 is TGTGCCAGCTCACTTCAGACAACTGCTGGAAACACCATATATTTT.

This chain uses TRBV12-3 or TRBV12-4 with TRBJ1-1; D perhaps matches TRBD1 (5 bases). The CDR3 extends over 13 amino acids. V lost 2 bases and J lost 4, with 8 bases in between. The DNA of the CDR3 is TGTGCCAGCAGTTTAAAGCAGGGCACTGAAGCTTTCTTT. Translated: CASSLKQGTEAFF.